This T cell receptor (beta chain) is drawn from a study of follicular helper T cells after annual influenza vaccination. Sequencing of TCRB used Survey level resolution. TCRdb keeps only in-frame clones here, not all; method: immunoSEQ multiplex PCR. The data contain more than 4,000 clones, 65% to 85% of them singletons. Study results and limitations: Most later recoveries of Day 7 ICOS+CD38+ clones were ICOS-CD38- cTfh. Recurrent ICOS+CD38+ cTfh clonotypes included tetramer and AIM influenza-specific ones.

The CDR3 has 11 amino acids. V lost 10 bases and J 2 bases, leaving 9 bases between the germline ends. Germline V gives CDR1 MDHEN, CDR2 SYDVKM. With respect to this clone: What it binds is unknown.

Time point specified: 2015-2016 season, 7 days after influenza vaccination. V is TRBV28 and J is TRBJ2-7; D might be TRBD2 (5 bases). This TCR derives from an adult who received the influenza vaccine. The sequences come from CXCR5+ CD38- circulating T follicular helper cells from blood, collected 7 days after influenza vaccination. Subset: circulating Tfh, non-naive CD4+CXCR5+PD-1+ (ICOS+CD38+ or ICOS-CD38-). The CDR3 here is CATTGTYEQYF. The CDR3 coding sequence is TGTGCCACCACGGGAACCTACGAGCAGTACTTC.